The text below deals with one T cell receptor (beta chain). The antigen is not known. The source of the sample is a study of T cell responses to AZD1222 COVID-19 vaccine. Whole-study results and caveats: Possibly, clonal diversity was underestimated; donors were largely white British and included more females. Increased Spike-specific TCR breadth and depth were observed after two AZD1222 doses. Unmutated variant regions reportedly attract nearly half of all spike-specific TCRs. Across spike, vaccine-associated CD4 TCRs were found, dominant at 160-218 and 743-854.

The germline V and J ends were trimmed by 0 bases and 0 bases, with 9 bases remaining between them. The CDR3 consists of 16 residues. Germline CDR1 is SGHRS and CDR2 is YFSETQ. Generated by immunoSEQ multiplex PCR, the TCRdb table keeps only in-frame clones and is missing some. The sample includes about 140,000 clones, 90% to 95% of them seen just once. Sequencing used peripheral blood, obtained on day 0 of AZD1222 vaccination. The chain joins TRBV5-1 to TRBJ1-4; D is perhaps TRBD1 (5 bases). The receptor was derived from an adult in good health. CDR3 region: CASSLGRGSTNEKLFF. In nucleotides, the CDR3 is TGCGCCAGCAGCTTGGGGAGGGGTTCAACTAATGAAAAACTGTTTTTT.